The sequence of this T cell receptor (beta chain) was determined in a study of STAT5B mutations in CD4+ large granular lymphocyte leukemia. Study-wide results and limits: No patients shared main leukemic clonotypes, though about 26% appeared at low frequency elsewhere. Compared with healthy controls (2/35), patient top clones favored TRBV06 (8/27). The CD4+ versus CD8+ T-LGLL clonality difference may reflect limited sample size.

On this clone itself: Its antigen remains unknown.

Between the trimmed V and J ends, which lost 0 bases and 7 bases, there was a span of 7 bases. This CDR3 has 13 residues. The germline gives CDR1 MNHNY, CDR2 SVGAGI (reference sequence). Authors' processing steps: Lowest detectable productive clonotype frequency was 2.59 x 10-5. Using immunoSEQ multiplex PCR, the repertoire was profiled, and TCRdb retains in-frame clones only, with some absent. The V and J calls and clone size were taken over from that table, and D and trimming were inferred from the DNA. The sample shows more than 30,000 clones, approximately 82% of them seen only once. Sample: CD4+ T cells from blood buffy coats. The chain employs TRBV6-6 and TRBJ1-5, with no clear D. The receptor's source is a human donor in good health. CDR3 nucleotides: TGTGCCAGCAGTTACTCCCTGAGGCAGCCCCAGCATTTT. This encodes CASSYSLRQPQHF.